This passage covers 8 T cell receptor beta chains from one sample sequenced in a study of response to subunit inactivated influenza vaccine. TCRdb used MiXCR to reprocess the RT-PCR reads, holding one entry per CDR3 protein. The sample includes under 200,000 distinct CDR3 sequences, 9.5% to 12% of them seen just once. Material: CD8+ T cells sorted from PBMCs, obtained roughly 24 months after vaccination. Every receptor here comes from a man between 50 and 69 years old who received an inactivated influenza vaccine.

This clonotype was counted many times. V usage is TRBV25-1 and J usage is TRBJ1-1; the D is unclear. This CDR3 has 11 amino acids. Deletions cut 3 bases from V and 4 bases from J, with 3 bases between. Germline V lookup: CDR1 MGHDK, CDR2 SYGVNS. CDR3 loop: CASSDSTEAFF. For the CDR3, the DNA is TGTGCCAGCAGTGATAGCACTGAAGCTTTCTTT.

CDR3 residues: CASSFESGSYEQYF. The CDR3 DNA is TGTGCCAGCAGTTTCGAGTCCGGCTCCTACGAGCAGTACTTC. The rearrangement joins TRBV28 to TRBJ2-7; D not certain. Deletions cut 3 bases from V and 0 bases from J, with 9 bases between. The V gene's germline CDR1 is MDHEN and CDR2 SYDVKM. This CDR3 region has 14 residues. Full variable domain (missing parts from reference TRBV28 and TRBJ2-7): DVKVTQSSRYLVKRTGEKVFLECVQDMDHENMFWYRQDPGLGLRLIYFSYDVKMKEKGDIPEGYSVSREKKERFSLILESASTNQTSMYLCASSFESGSYEQYFGPGTRLTVT.

A note on this clonotype: A much larger clonotype is one base distant, so this may be a read error. V and J are TRBV5-5 and TRBJ2-1; D is ambiguous. The V end lost 6 bases, the J end lost 6 bases, and 16 bases lay between the germline ends. Germline V gene data show CDR1 as SGHKS and CDR2 as YYEKEE (reference sequence). CDR3 length: 14 amino acids. DNA for the CDR3: TGTGCCAGCAATAATGTGTGGGGAAGCAATGAGCAGTTCTTC. The encoded protein is CASNNVWGSNEQFF.

This clonotype was observed a handful of times. This chain uses TRBV29-1 with TRBJ1-2, with 10 bases identical to TRBD1. The V and J ends lost 5 bases and 2 bases, in that order; junction bases with no gene match: 2. This CDR3 has 13 amino acids. Per the germline V gene, CDR1 is SQVTM and CDR2 is ANQGSEA. CDR3 nucleotides: TGCAGCGTTATGGACAGGGGGAACTATGGCTACACCTTC. Its translation is CSVMDRGNYGYTF.

This sequence joins TRBV28 and TRBJ1-2; D is unresolved. The CDR3 contains 13 residues. The germline gives CDR1 MDHEN, CDR2 SYDVKM. Trimming took off 6 bases at V and 4 bases at J, with 12 bases between the two ends. The CDR3, as DNA: TGTGCCAGCAGGGCGGCGTCGGGCTATGGCTACACCTTC. Protein sequence: CASRAASGYGYTF.

This clonotype was detected many times. The chain couples TRBV12-3 or TRBV12-4 to TRBJ2-3; the match to TRBD2 covers 10 bases. There are 18 residues in the CDR3. Losses at the gene ends were 3 bases for V and 4 bases for J; bases not matched to a gene: 13. CDR3: CASSLRLAGASGPDTQYF. For the CDR3, the DNA is TGTGCCAGCAGTTTGAGGCTAGCGGGGGCCAGCGGCCCAGATACGCAGTATTTT.

V is TRBV20-1 and J is TRBJ2-1; 11 bases are shared with TRBD2. The CDR3 loop spans 17 amino acids. Germline CDR1 reads DFQATT; CDR2 reads SNEGSKA (reference sequence). Trimming removed 0 bases from V and 3 bases from J; junction bases left unmatched: 7. CDR3 loop: CSAREIAGGPYYNEQFF. The CDR3 region has the DNA TGCAGTGCTAGAGAAATAGCGGGAGGGCCCTACTACAATGAGCAGTTCTTC.

This clonotype was seen a handful of times. The chain uses TRBV7-6 and TRBJ2-3, with 11 nucleotides matching TRBD2. V shed 1 base and J 1 base; nucleotides not matched to a gene: 7. CDR1 is SGHVS and CDR2 is FNYEAQ in the germline V gene. The CDR3 is 18 amino acids. The CDR3 sequence: CASSLGLAGGPRTDTQYF. For the CDR3, the DNA is TGTGCCAGCAGCTTAGGTCTAGCGGGGGGACCCCGCACAGATACGCAGTATTTT.